This entry lists 3 T cell receptor beta chains sequenced from one sample in a study of T cell changes during pregnancy in multiple sclerosis. Assay: immunoSEQ multiplex PCR; the TCRdb copy retains only in-frame clones and omits some. Among about 98,000 clones, roughly 94% were seen once, and the ten largest hold more than 2%. This sample comprised peripheral blood, obtained after pregnancy. The receptors stem from a female donor in good health, enrolled as a control in a pregnancy study.

The chain recombines TRBV13 with TRBJ2-7, with 8 bases that match TRBD2. V lost 2 bases and J lost 8; bases outside the gene matches: 23. The V gene's germline CDR1 is PRHDT and CDR2 FYEKMQ (reference sequence). The CDR3 runs to 19 residues. In DNA form, the CDR3 reads TGTGCCAGCAGCTTAATTGGGAAACTAGCGGAGTACCCCACCCTCAAGCAGTACTTC. Residues: CASSLIGKLAEYPTLKQYF.

The V and J genes are TRBV4-1 and TRBJ2-7; TRBD1 matches 8 bases. The CDR3 is 14 amino acids. Trimming removed 5 bases from V and 3 bases from J; junction bases left unmatched: 6. CDR1 is MGHRA and CDR2 is YSYEKL in the germline V gene. Written as DNA, the CDR3 is TGCGCCAGCAGCGGTCGACAGGGGAGCTACGAGCAGTACTTC. Protein: CASSGRQGSYEQYF.

V is TRBV2 and J is TRBJ1-2; D remains unclear. Trimming took off 10 bases at V and 1 base at J, with 13 bases between the two ends. CDR3 size: 13 residues. Germline-derived CDR1 and CDR2 are SNHLY and FYNNEI. The CDR3 here is CATAGGGNYGYTF. The CDR3 coding sequence is TGTGCCACCGCCGGAGGCGGTAACTATGGCTACACCTTC.